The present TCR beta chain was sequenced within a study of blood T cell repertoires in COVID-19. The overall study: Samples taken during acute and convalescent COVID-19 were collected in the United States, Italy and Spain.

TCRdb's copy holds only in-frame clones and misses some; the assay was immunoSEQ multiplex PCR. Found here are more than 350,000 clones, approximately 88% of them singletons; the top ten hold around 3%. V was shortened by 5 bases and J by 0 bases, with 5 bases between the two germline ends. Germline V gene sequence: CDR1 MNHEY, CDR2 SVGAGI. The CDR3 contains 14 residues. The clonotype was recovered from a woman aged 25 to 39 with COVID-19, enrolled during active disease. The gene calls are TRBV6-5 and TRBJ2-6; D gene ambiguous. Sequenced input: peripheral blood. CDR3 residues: CASSTPSGANVLTF. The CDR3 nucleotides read TGTGCCAGCAGTACTCCCTCTGGGGCCAACGTCCTGACTTTC.